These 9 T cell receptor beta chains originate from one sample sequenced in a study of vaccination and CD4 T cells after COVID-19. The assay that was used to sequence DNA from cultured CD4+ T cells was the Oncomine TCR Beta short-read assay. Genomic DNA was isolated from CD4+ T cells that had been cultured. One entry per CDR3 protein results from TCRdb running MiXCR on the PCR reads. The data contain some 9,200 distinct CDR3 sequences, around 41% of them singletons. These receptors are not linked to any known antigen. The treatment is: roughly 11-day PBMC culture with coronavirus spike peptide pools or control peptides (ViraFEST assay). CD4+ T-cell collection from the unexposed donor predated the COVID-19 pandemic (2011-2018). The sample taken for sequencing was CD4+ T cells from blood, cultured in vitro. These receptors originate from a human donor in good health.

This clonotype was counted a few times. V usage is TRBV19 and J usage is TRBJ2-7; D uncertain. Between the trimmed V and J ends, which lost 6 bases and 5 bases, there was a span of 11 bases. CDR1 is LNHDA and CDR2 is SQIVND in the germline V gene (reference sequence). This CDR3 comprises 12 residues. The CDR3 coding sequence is TGTGCCAGTAGGGATTGGGGTGACGAGCAGTACTTC. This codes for CASRDWGDEQYF. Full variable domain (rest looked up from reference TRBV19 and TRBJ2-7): DGGITQSPKYLFRKEGQNVTLSCEQNLNHDAMYWYRQDPGQGLRLIYYSQIVNDFQKGDIAEGYSVSREKKESFPLTVTSAQKNPTAFYLCASRDWGDEQYFGPGTRLTVT.

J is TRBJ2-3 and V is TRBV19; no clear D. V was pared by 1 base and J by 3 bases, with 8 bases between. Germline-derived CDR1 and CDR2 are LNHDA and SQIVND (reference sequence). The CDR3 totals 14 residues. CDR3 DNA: TGTGCCAGTAGTATAGGTCCTCAGACAGATACGCAGTATTTT. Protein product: CASSIGPQTDTQYF. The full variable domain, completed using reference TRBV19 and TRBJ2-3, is DGGITQSPKYLFRKEGQNVTLSCEQNLNHDAMYWYRQDPGQGLRLIYYSQIVNDFQKGDIAEGYSVSREKKESFPLTVTSAQKNPTAFYLCASSIGPQTDTQYFGPGTRLTVL.

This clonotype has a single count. The CDR3 reads CASSTNAHRDRANHKAQYF. DNA for the CDR3: TGTGCCAGCAGTACCAACGCGCATCGGGACCGGGCAAATCACAAAGCGCAGTATTTT. The gene calls are TRBV7-2 and TRBJ2-3; the D call may be TRBD1 or TRBD2 (5 bases each). Trimming left V 6 bases short and J 10 bases short, with 35 bases between. The CDR3 is 19 amino acids. Germline assignment: CDR1 SGHTA and CDR2 FQGNSA.

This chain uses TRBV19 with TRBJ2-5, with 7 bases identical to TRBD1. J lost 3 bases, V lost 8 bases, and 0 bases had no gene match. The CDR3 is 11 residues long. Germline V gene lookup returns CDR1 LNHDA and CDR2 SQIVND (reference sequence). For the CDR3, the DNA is TGTGCCAGTGGGACAGAAGAGACCCAGTACTTC. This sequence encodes CASGTEETQYF.

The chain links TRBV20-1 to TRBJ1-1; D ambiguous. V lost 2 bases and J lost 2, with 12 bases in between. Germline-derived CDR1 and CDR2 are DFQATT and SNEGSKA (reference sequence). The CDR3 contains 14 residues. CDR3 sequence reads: CSARFLSPNTEAFF. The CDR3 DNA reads TGCAGTGCTAGATTTCTCTCACCTAACACTGAAGCTTTCTTT.

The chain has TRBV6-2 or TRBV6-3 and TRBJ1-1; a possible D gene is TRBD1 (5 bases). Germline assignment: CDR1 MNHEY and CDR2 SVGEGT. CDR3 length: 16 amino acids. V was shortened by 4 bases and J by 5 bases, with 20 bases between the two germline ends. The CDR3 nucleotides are TGTGCCAGCAGTTGGCCCCGCGGACAAATGAGGACTGAAGCTTTCTTT. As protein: CASSWPRGQMRTEAFF.

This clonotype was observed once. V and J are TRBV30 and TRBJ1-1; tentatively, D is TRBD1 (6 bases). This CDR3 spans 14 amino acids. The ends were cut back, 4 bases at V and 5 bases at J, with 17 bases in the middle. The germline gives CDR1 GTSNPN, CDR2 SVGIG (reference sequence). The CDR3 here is CAWTPKQGGTEAFF. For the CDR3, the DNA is TGTGCCTGGACCCCCAAACAGGGAGGGACTGAAGCTTTCTTT.

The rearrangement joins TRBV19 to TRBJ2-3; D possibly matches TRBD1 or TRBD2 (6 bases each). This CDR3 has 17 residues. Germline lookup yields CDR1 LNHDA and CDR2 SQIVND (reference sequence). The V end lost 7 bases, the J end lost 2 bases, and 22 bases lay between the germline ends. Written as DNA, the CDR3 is TGTGCCAGTACCCCGTTAGGGGGGTGGGCGGTCACAGATACGCAGTATTTT. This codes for CASTPLGGWAVTDTQYF.

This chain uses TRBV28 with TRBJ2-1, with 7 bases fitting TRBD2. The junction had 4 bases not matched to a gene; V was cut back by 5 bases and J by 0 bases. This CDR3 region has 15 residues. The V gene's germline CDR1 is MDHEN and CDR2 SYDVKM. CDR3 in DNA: TGTGCCAGCAGTCTCTTAGCGGGCTCCTACAATGAGCAGTTCTTC. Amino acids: CASSLLAGSYNEQFF.